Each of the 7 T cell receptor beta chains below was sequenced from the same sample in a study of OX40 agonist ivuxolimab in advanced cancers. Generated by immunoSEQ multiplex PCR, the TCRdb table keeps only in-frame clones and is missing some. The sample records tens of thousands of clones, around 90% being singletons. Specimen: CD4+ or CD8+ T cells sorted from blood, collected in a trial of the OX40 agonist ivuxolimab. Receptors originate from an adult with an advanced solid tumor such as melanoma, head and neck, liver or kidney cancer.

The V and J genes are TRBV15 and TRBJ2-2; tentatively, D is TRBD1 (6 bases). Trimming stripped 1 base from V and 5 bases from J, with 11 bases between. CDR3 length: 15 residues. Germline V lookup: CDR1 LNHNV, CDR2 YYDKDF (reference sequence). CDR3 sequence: CATSRGTVQTGELFF. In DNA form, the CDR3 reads TGTGCCACCAGCAGAGGGACAGTGCAAACCGGGGAGCTGTTTTTT.

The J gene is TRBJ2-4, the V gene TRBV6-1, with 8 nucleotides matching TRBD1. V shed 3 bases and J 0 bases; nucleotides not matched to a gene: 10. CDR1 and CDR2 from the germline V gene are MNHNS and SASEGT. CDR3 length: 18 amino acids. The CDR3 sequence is CASSDPGQVTLAKNIQYF. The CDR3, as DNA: TGTGCCAGCAGTGATCCGGGACAGGTTACGCTAGCCAAAAACATTCAGTACTTC.

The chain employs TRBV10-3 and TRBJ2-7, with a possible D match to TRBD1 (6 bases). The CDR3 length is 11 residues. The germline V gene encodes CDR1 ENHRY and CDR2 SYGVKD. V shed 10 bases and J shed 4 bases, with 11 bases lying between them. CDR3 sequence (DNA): TGTGCCACTTACAGGGAATACGAGCAGTACTTC. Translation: CATYREYEQYF.

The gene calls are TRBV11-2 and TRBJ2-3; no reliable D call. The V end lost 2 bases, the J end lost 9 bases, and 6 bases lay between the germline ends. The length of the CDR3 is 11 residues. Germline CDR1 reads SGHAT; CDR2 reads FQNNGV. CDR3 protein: CASSLSWTQYF. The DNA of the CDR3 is TGTGCCAGCAGCTTAAGCTGGACGCAGTATTTT.

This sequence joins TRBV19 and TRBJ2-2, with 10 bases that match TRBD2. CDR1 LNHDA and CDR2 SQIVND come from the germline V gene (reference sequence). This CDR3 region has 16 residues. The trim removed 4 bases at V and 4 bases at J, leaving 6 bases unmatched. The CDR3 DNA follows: TGTGCCAGTAGTAGACCTAGCGGGAGTAGCACCGGGGAGCTGTTTTTT. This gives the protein CASSRPSGSSTGELFF.

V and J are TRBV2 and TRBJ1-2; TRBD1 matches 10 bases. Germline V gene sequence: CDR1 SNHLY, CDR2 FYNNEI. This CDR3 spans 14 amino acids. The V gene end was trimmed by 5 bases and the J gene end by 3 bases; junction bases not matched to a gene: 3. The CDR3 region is CASSRQGADYGYTF. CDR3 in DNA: TGTGCCAGCAGTAGACAGGGGGCAGACTATGGCTACACCTTC.

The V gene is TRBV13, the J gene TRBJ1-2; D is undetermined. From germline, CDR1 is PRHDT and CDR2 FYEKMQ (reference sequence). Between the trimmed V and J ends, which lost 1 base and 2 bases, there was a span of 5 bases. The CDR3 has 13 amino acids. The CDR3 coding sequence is TGTGCCAGCAGCTTAGAGCAGAACTATGGCTACACCTTC. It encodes CASSLEQNYGYTF. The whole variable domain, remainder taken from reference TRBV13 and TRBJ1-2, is AAGVIQSPRHLIKEKRETATLKCYPIPRHDTVYWYQQGPGQDPQFLISFYEKMQSDKGSIPDRFSAQQFSDYHSELNMSSLELGDSALYFCASSLEQNYGYTFGSGTRLTVV.